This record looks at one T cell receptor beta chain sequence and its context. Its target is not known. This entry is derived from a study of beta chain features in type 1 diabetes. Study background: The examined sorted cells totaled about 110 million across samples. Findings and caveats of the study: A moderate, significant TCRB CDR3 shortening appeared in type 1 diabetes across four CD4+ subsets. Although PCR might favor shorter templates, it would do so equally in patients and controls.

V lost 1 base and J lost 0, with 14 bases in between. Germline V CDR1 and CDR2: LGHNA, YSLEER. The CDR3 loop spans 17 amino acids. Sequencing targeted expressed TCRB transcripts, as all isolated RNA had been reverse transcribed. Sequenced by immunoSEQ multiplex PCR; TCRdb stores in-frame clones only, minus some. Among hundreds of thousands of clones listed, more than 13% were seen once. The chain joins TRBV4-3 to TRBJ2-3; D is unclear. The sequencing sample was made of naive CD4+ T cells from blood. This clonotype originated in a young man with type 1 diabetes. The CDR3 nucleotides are TGCGCCAGCAGCCAAGCCCCGGGCAGGCAAAGCACAGATACGCAGTATTTT. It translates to CASSQAPGRQSTDTQYF.